This TCR beta chain comes out of a study of blood T cell repertoires in COVID-19. In the study overall: Acute and convalescent COVID-19 specimens originated in the United States, Italy and Spain. Sources were T cells, B-cell-depleted T cells, or PBMCs; the material itself was cDNA or gDNA.

This clone was seen more than once but under ten times. The CDR3 runs to 15 residues. Per germline, CDR1 SGHRS and CDR2 YFSETQ. Trimming pared 2 bases from V and 4 bases from J, leaving 15 bases between. Participants, roughly 18 to 89 years old, spanned fewer than 25 US areas. Authors' processing steps: Scientists estimated how many nucleated cells there were by amplifying reference gene primers. The data were produced by immunoSEQ multiplex PCR, yet TCRdb's version contains in-frame clones alone and is incomplete. The V and J calls and clone size were taken over from that table, and D and trimming were inferred from the DNA. In the table there are some 200,000 clones, 75% to 85% of which are singletons.

This clonotype was sampled from a middle-aged man who had recovered from COVID-19. The rearrangement links TRBV5-1 to TRBJ2-5; D might be TRBD1 (6 bases). Input material: PBMCs or T cells enriched from blood (not recorded which). The CDR3 DNA follows: TGCGCCAGCAGCTTACAACAGGGTTTGAGAGAGACCCAGTACTTC. Residues: CASSLQQGLRETQYF.